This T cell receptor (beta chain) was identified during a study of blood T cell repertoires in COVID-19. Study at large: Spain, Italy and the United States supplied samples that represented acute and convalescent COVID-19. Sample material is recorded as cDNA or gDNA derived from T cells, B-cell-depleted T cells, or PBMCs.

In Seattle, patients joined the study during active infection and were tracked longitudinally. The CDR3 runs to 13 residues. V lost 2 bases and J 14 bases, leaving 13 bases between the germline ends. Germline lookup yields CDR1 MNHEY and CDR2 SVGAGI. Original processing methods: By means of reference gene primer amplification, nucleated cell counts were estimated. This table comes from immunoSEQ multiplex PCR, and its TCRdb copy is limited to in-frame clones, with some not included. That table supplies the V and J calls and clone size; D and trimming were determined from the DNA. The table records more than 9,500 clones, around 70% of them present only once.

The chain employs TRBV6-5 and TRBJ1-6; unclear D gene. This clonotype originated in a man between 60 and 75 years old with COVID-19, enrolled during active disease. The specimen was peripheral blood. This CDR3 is CASSYQDSGTLHF. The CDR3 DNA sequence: TGTGCCAGCAGTTACCAGGACTCGGGGACCCTCCACTTT.